This TCR beta chain was captured in a study of vaccination effects on CD4 cells after COVID-19. About the research overall: Vaccination followed sampling of two convalescent patients by 16 days and one week respectively.

CDR3 size: 16 residues. CDR1 is KGHSH and CDR2 is LQKENI in the germline V gene. Trimming left V 6 bases short and J 0 bases short, with 16 bases between. Assay: immunoSEQ multiplex PCR; the TCRdb copy retains only in-frame clones and omits some. In the table there are about 64,000 clones, approximately 78% of which are singletons. With respect to this clone: No antigen is known for it.

Overall study results and limits: The study found that post-vaccine spike-reactive clones in convalescents were mainly new vaccine-induced clones.

Isolating CD4+ T cells followed approximately 9 days of culture. Infection dated between March and December 2020, before the Alpha, Beta and Delta variants reached the United States. The sequence came from a human donor who had a prior SARS-CoV-2 infection. This specimen consisted of CD4+ T cells from PBMCs cultured without peptide, obtained before COVID-19 vaccination. This rearrangement joins TRBV18 to TRBJ2-3; perhaps D is TRBD1 or TRBD2 (5 bases each). The CDR3 nucleotides read TGTGCCAGCTCTCCTCCTGAGGGGTATAGCACAGATACGCAGTATTTT. Protein: CASSPPEGYSTDTQYF. The variable domain in full, completed from reference TRBV18 and TRBJ2-3, reads NAGVMQNPRHLVRRRGQEARLRCSPMKGHSHVYWYRQLPEEGLKFMVYLQKENIIDESGMPKERFSAEFPKEGPSILRIQQVVRGDSAAYFCASSPPEGYSTDTQYFGPGTRLTVL.